A single sample gave rise to the 26 T cell receptor beta chains below, sequenced in a study of siplizumab effects on memory and regulatory T cells. Sequencing was performed with immunoSEQ multiplex PCR; in TCRdb, only in-frame clones are kept and a portion is missing. The profile shows about 26,000 clones, 70% to 85% of them singletons. Sample: memory CD4+ T cells sorted from blood. These receptors originate from a human donor in good health.

This CDR3 reads CAWSPIIQRANSPLHF. CDR3 bases: TGTGCCTGGAGCCCTATTATACAGCGCGCCAACTCACCCCTCCACTTT. The rearrangement uses TRBV30 and TRBJ1-6; D gene unclear. Trimming removed 3 bases at V and 10 bases at J, with 22 bases between. The CDR3 length is 16 residues. CDR1 and CDR2 (germline): GTSNPN, SVGIG (reference sequence).

CDR3 protein: CASSYPPIRNQPQHF. The DNA for the CDR3 is TGTGCCAGCAGTTACCCCCCGATTCGAAATCAGCCCCAGCATTTT. This chain links TRBV6-5 with TRBJ1-5, with D hard to call. Germline assignment: CDR1 MNHEY and CDR2 SVGAGI. V dropped 2 bases and J dropped 4 bases, with 12 bases sitting between them. This CDR3 contains 15 residues.

The chain is built from TRBV5-1 and TRBJ2-4; D possibly uses TRBD1 or TRBD2 (6 bases each). The length of the CDR3 is 15 residues. Germline values: CDR1 SGHRS, CDR2 YFSETQ. Between the trimmed V and J ends, which lost 1 base and 8 bases, there was a span of 16 bases. Here the CDR3 reads CASSLTGAGSDIQYF. The CDR3 region has the DNA TGCGCCAGCAGCTTGACGGGGGCAGGAAGCGACATTCAGTACTTC. Full variable domain (outside the CDR3, taken from reference TRBV5-1 and TRBJ2-4): KAGVTQTPRYLIKTRGQQVTLSCSPISGHRSVSWYQQTPGQGLQFLFEYFSETQRNKGNFPGRFSGRQFSNSRSEMNVSTLELGDSALYLCASSLTGAGSDIQYFGAGTRLSVL.

The chain combines TRBV10-1 with TRBJ2-7; D unresolved. The germline gives CDR1 WNHNN, CDR2 SYGVQD (reference sequence). Trimming left V 2 bases short and J 2 bases short, with 7 bases between. This CDR3 region has 13 residues. The CDR3 DNA is TGCGCCAGCAGTGAGCCAGGAGCCTACGAGCAGTACTTC. Translating gives CASSEPGAYEQYF.

This chain joins TRBV18 and TRBJ2-1; D may correspond to TRBD1 or TRBD2 (5 bases each). Trimming took 3 bases from V and 1 from J, leaving 7 bases between them. This CDR3 spans 14 amino acids. Germline V gene data show CDR1 as KGHSH and CDR2 as LQKENI. The CDR3 nucleotides are TGTGCCAGCTCACCGGGACGGTCCTACAATGAGCAGTTCTTC. It is translated as CASSPGRSYNEQFF.

This chain uses TRBV7-9 with TRBJ1-5, with a tentative D call TRBD1 (5 bases). The CDR3 runs 18 residues. V dropped 0 bases and J dropped 0 bases, with 15 bases sitting between them. From germline, CDR1 is SEHNR and CDR2 FQNEAQ (reference sequence). The CDR3 sequence is CASSLARGGPNSNQPQHF. CDR3 nucleotide sequence: TGTGCCAGCAGCTTAGCTCGGGGCGGCCCAAATAGCAATCAGCCCCAGCATTTT. Based on the CDR3 plus reference TRBV7-9 and TRBJ1-5, the full variable domain is DTGVSQNPRHKITKRGQNVTFRCDPISEHNRLYWYRQTLGQGPEFLTYFQNEAQLEKSRLLSDRFSAERPKGSFSTLEIQRTEQGDSAMYLCASSLARGGPNSNQPQHFGDGTRLSIL.

V gene TRBV6-1 combines with J gene TRBJ2-7; 7 bases match TRBD2. V lost 7 bases and J lost 2; bases outside the gene matches: 11. CDR3 length: 15 amino acids. CDR1 and CDR2 from the germline V gene are MNHNS and SASEGT. The CDR3 protein is CASTLRPGTTYEQYF. The CDR3, as DNA: TGTGCCAGCACCCTTAGGCCAGGGACTACCTACGAGCAGTACTTC.

This clone was seen only a few times. The chain recombines TRBV7-3 with TRBJ2-1, with 7 bases lining up with TRBD1. CDR1 is SGHTA, CDR2 FQGTGA, per germline. This CDR3 comprises 13 residues. V shed 5 bases, J shed 15 bases, and the junction held 13 bases outside the gene matches. The CDR3 sequence: CASSPTPTGSWFF. For the CDR3, the DNA is TGTGCCAGCAGCCCCACCCCGACAGGGAGCTGGTTCTTC. Based on the CDR3 plus reference TRBV7-3 and TRBJ2-1, the full variable domain is GAGVSQTPSNKVTEKGKYVELRCDPISGHTALYWYRQSLGQGPEFLIYFQGTGAADDSGLPNDRFFAVRPEGSVSTLKIQRTERGDSAVYLCASSPTPTGSWFFGPGTRLTVL.

This clone was detected only a few times. The rearrangement joins TRBV28 to TRBJ2-1; maybe TRBD1 (6 bases). The CDR3 is 15 residues long. Trimming shortened V by 8 bases and J by 2 bases, and 16 bases separated the two germline ends. Looked up from germline, CDR1 is MDHEN and CDR2 is SYDVKM. CDR3 sequence reads: CASVYLKGAYNEQFF. The CDR3, as DNA: TGTGCCAGCGTTTATCTCAAGGGGGCCTACAATGAGCAGTTCTTC.

The chain's CDR3 is CASSYQKGGQQFF. DNA of the CDR3: TGTGCCAGCAGTTACCAAAAGGGGGGACAACAGTTCTTC. This chain joins TRBV6-6 and TRBJ2-1, with D possibly called TRBD1 or TRBD2 (6 bases each). The CDR3 has 13 residues. The V gene's germline CDR1 is MNHNY and CDR2 SVGAGI (reference sequence). V dropped 2 bases and J dropped 13 bases, with 15 bases sitting between them.

This chain links TRBV6-1 with TRBJ1-3; D not resolved. The CDR3 has 13 amino acids. Deletions cut 6 bases from V and 4 bases from J, with 10 bases between. Germline CDR1 and CDR2: MNHNS and SASEGT. In DNA, the CDR3 is TGTGCCAGCAGGAGTGGACCCGGAAACACCATATATTTT. Its protein product is CASRSGPGNTIYF.

V usage is TRBV2 and J usage is TRBJ1-4; no clear D. Per the germline V gene, CDR1 is SNHLY and CDR2 is FYNNEI. Deletions cut 6 bases from V and 8 bases from J, with 10 bases between. The CDR3 runs to 12 residues. Here the CDR3 DNA reads TGTGCCAGCAGGGAAAGACCGGAAAAACTGTTTTTT. Protein: CASRERPEKLFF. Variable domain in full (rest from reference TRBV2 and TRBJ1-4): EPEVTQTPSHQVTQMGQEVILRCVPISNHLYFYWYRQILGQKVEFLVSFYNNEISEKSEIFDDQFSVERPDGSNFTLKIRSTKLEDSAMYFCASRERPEKLFFGSGTQLSVL.

This chain uses TRBV4-2 with TRBJ1-5, with D unclear. The germline CDR1 and CDR2 sequences are LGHNA and YNFKEQ. Trimming pared 4 bases from V and 0 bases from J, leaving 10 bases between. The CDR3 covers 15 residues. The CDR3 spells CASSLEQVSNQPQHF. DNA for the CDR3: TGTGCCAGCAGCCTAGAGCAGGTTAGCAATCAGCCCCAGCATTTT.

This clone was counted only a few times. The rearrangement uses TRBV19 and TRBJ1-2; unclear D gene. Between the trimmed V and J ends, which lost 5 bases and 4 bases, there was a span of 11 bases. Germline V gene lookup returns CDR1 LNHDA and CDR2 SQIVND (reference sequence). This CDR3 region has 13 residues. The CDR3 DNA follows: TGTGCCAGTAGTGCCCCCAGTCGCTATGGCTACACCTTC. Protein sequence: CASSAPSRYGYTF.

This rearrangement joins TRBV6-1 to TRBJ2-1; D is uncertain. This CDR3 spans 15 amino acids. Germline loops: CDR1 MNHNS, CDR2 SASEGT. V was shortened by 2 bases and J by 4 bases, with 12 bases between the two germline ends. CDR3 in amino acids: CASSETFGTYNEQFF. The CDR3 nucleotides read TGTGCCAGCAGTGAAACTTTCGGTACTTACAATGAGCAGTTCTTC.

The chain is built from TRBV5-4 and TRBJ2-3, with TRBD2 matching over 7 bases. J was trimmed by 4 bases and V by 5 bases; bases with no gene match: 10. The CDR3 is 15 amino acids. CDR1 and CDR2 from the germline V gene are SGHNT and YYREEE (reference sequence). The CDR3 loop reads CASSSRTRRADTQYF. CDR3 DNA sequence: TGTGCCAGCAGTTCGAGGACTAGAAGGGCAGATACGCAGTATTTT.

The genes are TRBV27 and TRBJ2-1, with TRBD1 matching over 7 bases. This CDR3 has 14 amino acids. V dropped 5 bases and J dropped 7; count of bases not matched to a gene: 8. The germline CDR1 and CDR2 sequences are MNHEY and SMNVEV (reference sequence). CDR3: CASSAQIQGNEQFF. CDR3 DNA sequence: TGTGCCAGCAGTGCCCAAATACAGGGGAATGAGCAGTTCTTC.

The V call is TRBV5-8, the J call TRBJ2-4; D may be TRBD2 (5 bases). Germline CDR1 is SGHTS and CDR2 is YDEGEE. The CDR3 has 14 amino acids. Trimming pared 4 bases from V and 0 bases from J, leaving 8 bases between. CDR3 region: CASSRTQAKNIQYF. CDR3 in DNA: TGTGCCAGCAGCAGGACTCAAGCCAAAAACATTCAGTACTTC.

The chain recombines TRBV7-6 with TRBJ2-1, with 9 bases aligning to TRBD2. The CDR3 sequence is 15 residues long. Germline loops: CDR1 SGHVS, CDR2 FNYEAQ. Trimming removed 5 bases from V and 8 bases from J; junction bases left unmatched: 10. The CDR3 sequence: CASSISGSVSDEQFF. CDR3 DNA: TGTGCCAGCAGCATTAGCGGGAGTGTTTCGGATGAGCAGTTCTTC.

This clone appeared a few times. The gene calls are TRBV29-1 and TRBJ2-1; perhaps D is TRBD1 or TRBD2 (5 bases each). The length of the CDR3 is 13 residues. V was cut by 4 bases and J by 9 bases, with 16 bases left in between. Germline lookup yields CDR1 SQVTM and CDR2 ANQGSEA. CDR3 in amino acids: CSVVHPSGTEQFF. CDR3 nucleotides: TGCAGCGTTGTCCACCCCTCCGGGACTGAGCAGTTCTTC.

The chain carries TRBV7-2 and TRBJ2-1; D gene ambiguous. From germline, CDR1 is SGHTA and CDR2 FQGNSA. The CDR3 totals 12 residues. Trimming took off 4 bases at V and 9 bases at J, with 10 bases between the two ends. In DNA, the CDR3 is TGTGCCAGCAGCTCACCCTGGGGTGAGCAGTTCTTC. Protein sequence: CASSSPWGEQFF.

This clone was seen just once. The gene calls are TRBV30 and TRBJ1-2; no firm D call. The germline gives CDR1 GTSNPN, CDR2 SVGIG (reference sequence). The CDR3 extends over 14 amino acids. Trimming left V 7 bases short and J 1 base short, with 16 bases between. In DNA form, the CDR3 reads TGTGCCTTGGCCCGACAACGATTTAACTATGGCTACACCTTC. It codes for CALARQRFNYGYTF. Combining the CDR3 with reference TRBV30 and TRBJ1-2 gives the whole variable domain SQTIHQWPATLVQPVGSPLSLECTVEGTSNPNLYWYRQAAGRGLQLLFYSVGIGQISSEVPQNLSASRPQDRQFILSSKKLLLSDSGFYLCALARQRFNYGYTFGSGTRLTVV.

This clone was detected a few times. This chain uses TRBV5-5 with TRBJ1-1, with D unresolved. The CDR3 sequence is 15 residues long. V lost 4 bases and J 6 bases, leaving 19 bases between the germline ends. Germline V CDR1 and CDR2: SGHKS, YYEKEE (reference sequence). CDR3 sequence (DNA): TGTGCCAGCAGCCCCTTTTTGGGGATGGGATCTGAAGCTTTCTTT. Encoded protein: CASSPFLGMGSEAFF.

The chain employs TRBV19 and TRBJ1-1; D may be TRBD1 (6 bases). The ends were cut back, 8 bases at V and 7 bases at J, with 17 bases in the middle. Germline CDR1 and CDR2: LNHDA and SQIVND (reference sequence). The CDR3 totals 13 residues. The CDR3 spells CASAGTKTLEAFF. The CDR3 nucleotides read TGTGCCAGTGCCGGGACAAAGACACTTGAAGCTTTCTTT.

This clone was counted a few times. The same CDR3 also results from other DNA sequences found in this sample. The chain uses TRBV7-9 and TRBJ1-5; D unclear. Germline CDR1 and CDR2: SEHNR and FQNEAQ (reference sequence). The CDR3 runs to 13 residues. V was trimmed by 1 base and J by 0 bases, leaving 1 base between them. In DNA form, the CDR3 reads TGTGCCAGCAGCTTAGATAGCAATCAGCCCCAGCATTTT. It encodes CASSLDSNQPQHF.

J is TRBJ2-2 and V is TRBV28, with TRBD1 identical over 9 bases. This CDR3 is built from 16 residues. Germline CDR1 is MDHEN and CDR2 is SYDVKM. V lost 10 bases, J lost 1 base, and 10 bases stayed unmatched. CDR3 protein: CATTPSGQGNTGELFF. CDR3 coding DNA: TGTGCCACGACCCCATCGGGACAGGGGAACACCGGGGAGCTGTTTTTT.